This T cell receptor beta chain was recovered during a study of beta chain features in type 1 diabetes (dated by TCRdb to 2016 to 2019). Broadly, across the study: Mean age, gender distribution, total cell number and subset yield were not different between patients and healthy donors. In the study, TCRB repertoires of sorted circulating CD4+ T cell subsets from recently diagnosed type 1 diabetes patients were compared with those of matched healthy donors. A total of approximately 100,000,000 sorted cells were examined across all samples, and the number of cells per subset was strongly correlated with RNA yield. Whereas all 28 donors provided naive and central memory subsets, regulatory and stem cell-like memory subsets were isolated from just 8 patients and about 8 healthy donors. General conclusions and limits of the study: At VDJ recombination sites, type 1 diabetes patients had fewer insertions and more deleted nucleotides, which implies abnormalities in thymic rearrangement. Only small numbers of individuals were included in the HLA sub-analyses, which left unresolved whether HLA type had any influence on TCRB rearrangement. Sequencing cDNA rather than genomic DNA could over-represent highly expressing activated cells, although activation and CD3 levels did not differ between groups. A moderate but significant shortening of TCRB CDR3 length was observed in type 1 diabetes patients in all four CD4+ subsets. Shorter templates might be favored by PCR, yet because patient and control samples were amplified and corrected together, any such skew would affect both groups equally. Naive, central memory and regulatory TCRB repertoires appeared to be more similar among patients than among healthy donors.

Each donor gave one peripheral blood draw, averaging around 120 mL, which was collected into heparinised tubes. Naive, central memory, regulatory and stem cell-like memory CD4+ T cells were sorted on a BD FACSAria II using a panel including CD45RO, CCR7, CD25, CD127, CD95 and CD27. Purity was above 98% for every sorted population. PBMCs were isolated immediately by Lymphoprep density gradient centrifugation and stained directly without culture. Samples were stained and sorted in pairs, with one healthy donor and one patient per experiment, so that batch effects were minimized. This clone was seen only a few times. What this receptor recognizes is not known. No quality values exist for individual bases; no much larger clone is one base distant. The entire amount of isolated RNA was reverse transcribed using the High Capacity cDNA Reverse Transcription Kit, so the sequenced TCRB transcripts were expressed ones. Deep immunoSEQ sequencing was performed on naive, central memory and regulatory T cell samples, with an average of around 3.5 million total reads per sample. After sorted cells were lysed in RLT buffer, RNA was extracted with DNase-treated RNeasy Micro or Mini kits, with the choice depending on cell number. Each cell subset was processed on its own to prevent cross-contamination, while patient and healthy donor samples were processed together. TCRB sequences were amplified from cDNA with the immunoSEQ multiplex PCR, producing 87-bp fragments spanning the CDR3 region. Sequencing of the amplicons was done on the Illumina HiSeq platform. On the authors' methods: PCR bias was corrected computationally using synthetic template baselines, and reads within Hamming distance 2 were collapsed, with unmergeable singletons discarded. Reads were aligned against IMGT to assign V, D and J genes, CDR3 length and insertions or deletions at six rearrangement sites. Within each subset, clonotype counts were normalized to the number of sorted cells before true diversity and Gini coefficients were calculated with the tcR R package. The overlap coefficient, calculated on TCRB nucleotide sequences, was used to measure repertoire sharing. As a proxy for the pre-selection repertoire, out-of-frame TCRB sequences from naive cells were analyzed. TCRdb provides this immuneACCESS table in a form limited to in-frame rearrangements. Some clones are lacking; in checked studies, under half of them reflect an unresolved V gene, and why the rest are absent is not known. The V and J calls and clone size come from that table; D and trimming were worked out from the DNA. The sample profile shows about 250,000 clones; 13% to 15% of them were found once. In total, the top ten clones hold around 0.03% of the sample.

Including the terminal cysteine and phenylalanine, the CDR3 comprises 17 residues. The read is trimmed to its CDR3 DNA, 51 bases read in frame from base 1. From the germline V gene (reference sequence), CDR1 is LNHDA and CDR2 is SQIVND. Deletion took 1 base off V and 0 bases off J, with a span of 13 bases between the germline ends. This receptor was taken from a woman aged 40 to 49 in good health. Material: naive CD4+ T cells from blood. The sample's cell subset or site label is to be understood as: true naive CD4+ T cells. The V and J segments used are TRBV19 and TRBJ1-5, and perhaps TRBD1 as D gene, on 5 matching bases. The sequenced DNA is TGTGCCAGTAGTATAGTGGGGGTGGACTATAGCAATCAGCCCCAGCATTTT. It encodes CASSIVGVDYSNQPQHF.